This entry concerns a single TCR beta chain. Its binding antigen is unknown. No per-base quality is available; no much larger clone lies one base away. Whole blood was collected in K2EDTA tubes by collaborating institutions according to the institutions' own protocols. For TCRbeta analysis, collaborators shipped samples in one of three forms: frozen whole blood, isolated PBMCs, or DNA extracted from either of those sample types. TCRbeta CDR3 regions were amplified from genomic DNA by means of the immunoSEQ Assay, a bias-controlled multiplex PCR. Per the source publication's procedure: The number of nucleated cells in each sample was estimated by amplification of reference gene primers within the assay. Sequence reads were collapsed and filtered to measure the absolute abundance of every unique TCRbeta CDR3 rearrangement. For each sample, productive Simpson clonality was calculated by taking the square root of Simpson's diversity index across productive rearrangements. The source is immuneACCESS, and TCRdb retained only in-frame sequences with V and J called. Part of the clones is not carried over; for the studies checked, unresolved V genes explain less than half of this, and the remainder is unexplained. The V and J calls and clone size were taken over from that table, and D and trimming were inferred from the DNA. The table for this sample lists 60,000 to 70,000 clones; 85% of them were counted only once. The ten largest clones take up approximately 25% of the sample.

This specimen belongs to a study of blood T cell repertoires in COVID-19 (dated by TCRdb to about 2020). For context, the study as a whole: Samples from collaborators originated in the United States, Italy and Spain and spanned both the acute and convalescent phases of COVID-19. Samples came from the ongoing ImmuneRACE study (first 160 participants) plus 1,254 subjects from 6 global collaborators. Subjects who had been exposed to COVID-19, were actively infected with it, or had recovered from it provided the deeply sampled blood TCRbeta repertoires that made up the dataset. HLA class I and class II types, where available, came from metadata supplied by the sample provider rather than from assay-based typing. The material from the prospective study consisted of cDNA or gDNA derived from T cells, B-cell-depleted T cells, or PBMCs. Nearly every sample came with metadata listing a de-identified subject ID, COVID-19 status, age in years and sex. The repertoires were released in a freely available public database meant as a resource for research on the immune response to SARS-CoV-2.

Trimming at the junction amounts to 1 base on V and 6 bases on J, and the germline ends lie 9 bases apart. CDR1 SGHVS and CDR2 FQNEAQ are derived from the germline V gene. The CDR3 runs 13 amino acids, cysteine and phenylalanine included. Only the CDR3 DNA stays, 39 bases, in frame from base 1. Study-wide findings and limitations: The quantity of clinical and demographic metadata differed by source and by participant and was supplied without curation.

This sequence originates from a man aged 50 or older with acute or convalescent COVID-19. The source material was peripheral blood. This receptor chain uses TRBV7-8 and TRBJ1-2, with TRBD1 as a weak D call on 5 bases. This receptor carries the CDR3 CASSLDRWDGYTF. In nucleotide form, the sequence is TGTGCCAGCAGCTTAGACAGGTGGGATGGCTACACCTTC.